Listed below are T cell receptor beta chains from one sample, sequenced in a study of spatial heterogeneity in lung cancer. TCRdb redid the calling of the 5' RACE reads with MiXCR, one entry per CDR3 protein. The data show tens of thousands of distinct CDR3 sequences, roughly 12% seen once. The source was PBMCs, collected at surgery. Receptors originate from a male donor with early-stage non-small cell lung cancer. The conserved cysteine and the conserved F or W are not part of the CDR3 here.

v_call	j_call	cdr3_aa
TRBV29-1	TRBJ2-6	SVEAGAPGSEANVLT
TRBV6-2/TRBV6-3	TRBJ1-2	ASSHGGRDYGYT
TRBV12-3/TRBV12-4	TRBJ2-4	ASSLHRGPTKNIQY
TRBV19	TRBJ2-1	ASRSRRGVYNEQF
TRBV29-1	TRBJ1-2	SGGTADGYGYT
TRBV3-1	TRBJ2-7	ASSPGTSEDEQY
TRBV29-1	TRBJ1-5	SIKTGMGSNQPQH
TRBV3-1	TRBJ1-2	ASSSQGTGYT
TRBV27	TRBJ1-2	ASMDRAYDYGYT
TRBV5-1	TRBJ2-3	ASSFQQFTDTQY